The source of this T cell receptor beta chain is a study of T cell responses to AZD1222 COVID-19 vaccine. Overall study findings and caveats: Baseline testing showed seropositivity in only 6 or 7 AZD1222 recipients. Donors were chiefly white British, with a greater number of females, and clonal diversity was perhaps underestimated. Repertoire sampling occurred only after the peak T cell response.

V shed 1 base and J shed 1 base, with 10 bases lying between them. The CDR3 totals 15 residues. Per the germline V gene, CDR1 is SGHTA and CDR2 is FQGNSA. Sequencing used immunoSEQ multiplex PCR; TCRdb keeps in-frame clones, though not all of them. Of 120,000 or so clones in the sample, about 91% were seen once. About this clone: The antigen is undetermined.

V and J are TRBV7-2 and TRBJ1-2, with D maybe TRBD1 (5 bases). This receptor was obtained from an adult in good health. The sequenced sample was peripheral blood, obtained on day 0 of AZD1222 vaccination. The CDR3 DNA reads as TGTGCCAGCAGCTTAGGACAGTCCCTTAACTATGGCTACACCTTC. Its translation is CASSLGQSLNYGYTF.